The TCR beta chain under discussion was sequenced for a study of blood T cells in healthy people across ages (dated by TCRdb to between 2015 and 2017). With respect to the entire study: In model experiments, roughly one uniquely barcoded TCR beta cDNA molecule per two T cells was captured by template switching. Using deep sequencing normalized with unique cDNA molecular identifiers, the study measured how TCR beta repertoire diversity changes with age. The donors were split into four age groups: young (average 16 years), middle-aged (about 40), aged (more than 60) and long-lived (roughly 77). To avoid experimental bias, donors of different ages were distributed randomly across sequencing lanes. Using the same blood draw, the study looked at two additional independent replicas of 1 million unique cDNA reads for two donors, one aged 18 to 30 and the other aged 80 or older.

Trimming removed 8 bases from V and 2 bases from J, leaving 12 bases between the germline ends. Taken from cysteine to phenylalanine, the CDR3 has 13 residues. Just CDR3 DNA is preserved here, 39 bases in frame from base 1. The germline V gene supplies CDR1 MNHEY and CDR2 SVGEGT. The method was 5' RACE. The run used an Illumina HiSeq 2500. The second PCR ran for roughly 7 to 12 cycles and used a J-beta primer mix along with a sample-barcoded 5' primer. A unique molecular identifier was introduced onto each TCR beta cDNA molecule by a template-switch 5' adaptor carrying 12 random nucleotides. At least 2.5 million CDR3-containing paired-end reads were obtained from each sample. The Mint cDNA synthesis kit, primed by a TRBC-specific oligonucleotide, was used to synthesize first-strand cDNA from all RNA. Following uracil-DNA glycosylase treatment, all cDNA underwent a first 18-cycle PCR with the universal primers M1SS and BC2_uni_R. The paper's processing steps were these. For normalization, 1 million high-quality reads, each with a distinct molecular identifier, were randomly selected from each sample. Reads with shared molecular identifiers were discarded instead of being binned into consensus sequences. MiTCR, set to a Q25 quality threshold and the strictest error-elimination algorithm, was used for CDR3 identification, clonotype clustering and error correction. Lower-bound total TCR beta diversity was estimated with a nonparametric unseen species model using Euler transformation. Starting from the raw public reads, TCRdb applied fastp trimming at Q25, assembled clones with MiXCR and retained in-frame beta chains. Rows merge per CDR3 protein into single entries with the most common DNA and genes. None of the V and J calls come from the authors' own analysis; TCRdb made them. The sample yields some 920,000 distinct CDR3 sequences; about 53% were counted once. Together, the top ten hold 20% to 25% of the sample.

This clonotype was counted between two and nine times. The target of this receptor is not known. Per-base quality was not reported, and no clone a single base away is much larger than it. The 39 donors, aged about 6 to 100 years, were systemically healthy Caucasian individuals from Russia. Each donor gave about 11 milliliters of peripheral blood, drawn into EDTA-treated Vacutainer tubes. Ficoll-Paque density-gradient centrifugation was used to isolate PBMCs, with at least 6.5 million per sample. Trizol reagent was used to extract total RNA from the PBMCs, yielding at least 5.5 micrograms per sample. For every donor, flow cytometry on a PBMC aliquot measured the percentage of naive CD45RAhigh/CD27high T cells. Beyond this particular receptor, the publication reports: Compared with the aged group, the long-lived group had more naive CD4+ T cells, fewer expanded clones and increased TCR diversity, suggesting age selection. A strong correlation was found between observed TCR beta diversity and the percentage of naive T cells measured by flow cytometry. Total diversity estimates from one million sequenced T cells were considered lower bounds and underestimates. The CMV infection status of donors was not known, potentially confounding age-related changes in expanded clonotypes. Since profiling was done on bulk unsorted PBMCs, naive and antigen-experienced compartments could not be conclusively compared. As age increased, observed TCR beta diversity per million T cells dropped in a roughly linear way, and a significant reduction was already evident by age 40.

The TCR originated in an older woman in good health. The rearranged chain carries TRBV6-2 or TRBV6-3 and TRBJ1-2, with the D gene not clear enough to name. Material: blood. The CDR3 amino acid sequence is: CASQLDGNYGYTF. The nucleotide sequence reads TGTGCCAGCCAATTGGACGGAAACTATGGCTACACCTTC.